The subject of this entry is one T cell receptor (beta chain). Its antigen is not identified. This sample is part of a study of cytomegalovirus exposure and HLA in healthy donors. About the study: Later analysis reported that the roughly 120 validation repertoires shared the platform of the approximately 670 first-cohort repertoires. Overall study findings and caveats: Most TCR sequences were uncommon, yet certain public TCRs appeared in many donors.

This table comes from immunoSEQ multiplex PCR, and its TCRdb copy is limited to in-frame clones, with some not included. The data show about 200,000 clones, approximately 78% seen once. The clonotype was recovered from a woman in her 30s in good health and CMV-seronegative. Specimen: PBMCs.

In nucleotides, the CDR3 is TGTGCCAGCAGCTCCCGTGGGGGGGAGAACACTGAAGCTTTCTTT. Encoded protein: CASSSRGGENTEAFF. The chain is built from TRBV7-9 and TRBJ1-1, with D perhaps matching TRBD1 (5 bases). CDR3 length equals 15 residues. The V gene's germline CDR1 is SEHNR and CDR2 FQNEAQ (reference sequence). Trimming removed 4 bases from V and 1 base from J, with 13 bases in between.